The 4 T cell receptor beta chains below were found in one sample sequenced in a study of regulatory T cells in long-lasting Graves disease. Described time point: newly diagnosed GD, antithyroid drugs for less than 3 months. RNA from PBMCs was the source of the TCR library. Construction of TCR beta libraries relied on iRepertoire HTBI primers and on Arm-PCR targeting CDR3 regions. TCRdb analysed the multiplex PCR reads with MiXCR anew, one entry per CDR3 protein. The sample carries approximately 350,000 distinct CDR3 sequences, about 16% recorded once. The sample was also linked to a second study, of T cells in Graves' hyperthyroidism and ophthalmopathy.

This specimen consisted of peripheral blood mononuclear cells (PBMCs), obtained at new diagnosis, from a patient treated with antithyroid drugs. These receptor sequences come from a woman aged 18-29 years with Graves disease.

The rearrangement links TRBV11-2 to TRBJ2-7; tentative D call: TRBD1 (6 bases). CDR3 length equals 14 residues. Germline lookup yields CDR1 SGHAT and CDR2 FQNNGV. V lost 5 bases and J 3 bases, leaving 14 bases between the germline ends. The CDR3 protein is CASSPAGVIYEQYF. The CDR3 nucleotides read TGTGCCAGCAGCCCGGCAGGGGTTATCTACGAGCAGTACTTC.

The table lists this clonotype with a few counts. The chain is built from TRBV6-5 and TRBJ1-2; TRBD1 is a possible D gene (5 bases). This CDR3 has 15 residues. Per germline, CDR1 MNHEY and CDR2 SVGAGI. V lost 2 bases and J lost 6, with 16 bases in between. The DNA for the CDR3 is TGTGCCAGCAGTTACGACAGCCGTGGCTTGGATGGCTACACCTTC. It translates to CASSYDSRGLDGYTF.

This chain connects TRBV7-9 to TRBJ1-1; no firm D call. Per germline, CDR1 SEHNR and CDR2 FQNEAQ (reference sequence). V shed 1 base and J shed 3 bases, with 6 bases lying between them. This CDR3 comprises 13 residues. Here the CDR3 DNA reads TGTGCCAGCAGCTTAGGATCAGACACTGAAGCTTTCTTT. This sequence encodes CASSLGSDTEAFF.

There are many counts of this clonotype. The V gene is TRBV5-8, the J gene TRBJ2-5, with D tentatively TRBD1 (5 bases). Germline CDR1 SGHTS, CDR2 YDEGEE. The CDR3 covers 12 residues. The V gene lost 7 bases and the J gene lost 4 bases, with 11 bases spanning the gap. This CDR3 reads CASGFRGETQYF. In nucleotides, the CDR3 is TGTGCCAGCGGATTTAGGGGAGAGACCCAGTACTTC.